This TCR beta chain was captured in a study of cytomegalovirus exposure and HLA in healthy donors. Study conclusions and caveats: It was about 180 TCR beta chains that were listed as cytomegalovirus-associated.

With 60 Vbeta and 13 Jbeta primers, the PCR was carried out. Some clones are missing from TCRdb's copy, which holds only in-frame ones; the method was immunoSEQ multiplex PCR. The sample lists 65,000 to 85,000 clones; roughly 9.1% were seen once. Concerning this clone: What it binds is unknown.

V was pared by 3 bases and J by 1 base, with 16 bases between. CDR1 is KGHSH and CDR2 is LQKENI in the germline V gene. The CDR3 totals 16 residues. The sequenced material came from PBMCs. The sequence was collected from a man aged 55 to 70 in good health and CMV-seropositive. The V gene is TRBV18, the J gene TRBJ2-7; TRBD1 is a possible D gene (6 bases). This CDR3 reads CASSPYIGGTSYEQYF. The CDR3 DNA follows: TGTGCCAGCTCACCCTATATAGGGGGTACGTCCTACGAGCAGTACTTC.